Reported below is one T cell receptor (beta chain). In the source study's methods: Estimation of nucleated cell counts was performed using reference gene primer amplification. TCRdb's copy holds only in-frame clones and misses some; the assay was immunoSEQ multiplex PCR. The V and J calls and clone size are taken from that table; D and trimming were inferred from the DNA. The data contain roughly 200,000 clones, around 78% of them seen just once; the ten biggest clones take up under 3.5%. The data derive from a study of blood T cell repertoires in COVID-19. Study overall: The United States, Italy and Spain were the sources of the acute and convalescent COVID-19 samples. PBMCs, B-cell-depleted T cells, or T cells were the source of the cDNA or gDNA that made up the material.

CDR1 MNHEY and CDR2 SVGAGI come from the germline V gene. The CDR3 length is 13 residues. J was trimmed by 5 bases and V by 10 bases; bases with no gene match: 6. The gene calls are TRBV6-5 and TRBJ2-2; 8 bases map to TRBD2. The specimen sequenced was peripheral blood. This sequence originates from a woman older than 75 with active or convalescent COVID-19. In DNA form, the CDR3 reads TGTGCCACCCGACGGGAGGGGACCGGGGAGCTGTTTTTT. Its translation is CATRREGTGELFF.